Each of the 8 T cell receptor beta chains below was sequenced from the same sample in a study of CD8+ T cells in alopecia areata. Treatment of the sample: oral pan-JAK inhibitor, 5-10 mg twice daily. The authors extracted RNA and reverse transcribed it into cDNA as the sequencing template. The protocol was immunoSEQ multiplex PCR, while the TCRdb copy is restricted to in-frame clones and leaves out a portion. The sample lists 150,000 to 250,000 clones, 45% to 65% seen once, with less than 3.5% in the top ten. The specimen comprised CD4+ T cells sorted from blood, sampled at week 4, from a patient treated with tofacitinib. All receptors derive from a human donor with alopecia areata.

Remarks on this clone: Within the sample, other DNA sequences also encode this same CDR3. The rearrangement uses TRBV29-1 and TRBJ2-3; 9 bases are a match to TRBD1. The CDR3 is made up of 13 amino acids. Per germline, CDR1 SQVTM and CDR2 ANQGSEA. V dropped 5 bases and J dropped 1; count of bases not matched to a gene: 1. CDR3 sequence (DNA): TGCAGCGTTAGGACAGGGGGCACAGATACGCAGTATTTT. This gives the protein CSVRTGGTDTQYF.

The chain joins TRBV29-1 to TRBJ1-2, with D unresolved. CDR3 length: 13 residues. V lost 3 bases and J 4 bases, leaving 12 bases between the germline ends. The germline V gene encodes CDR1 SQVTM and CDR2 ANQGSEA. The CDR3 loop is CSVEVGSPYGYTF. The CDR3 DNA reads TGCAGCGTTGAGGTTGGCAGTCCCTATGGCTACACCTTC.

In this sample, this clone turned up once. V and J are TRBV29-1 and TRBJ2-5; D ambiguous. The germline CDR1 and CDR2 sequences are SQVTM and ANQGSEA. V was cut by 4 bases and J by 5 bases, with 17 bases left in between. The CDR3 contains 14 residues. CDR3: CSVGLILGFETQYF. CDR3 sequence (DNA): TGCAGCGTTGGCTTAATCCTGGGTTTTGAGACCCAGTACTTC.

This clone was observed a few times. The V call is TRBV6-6, the J call TRBJ2-3; 8 bases map to TRBD2. Germline CDR1 MNHNY, CDR2 SVGAGI (reference sequence). CDR3 length equals 12 residues. V dropped 6 bases and J dropped 6; count of bases not matched to a gene: 2. CDR3 sequence (DNA): TGTGCCAGCAGCGGGGGGGCGGATACGCAGTATTTT. This translates into CASSGGADTQYF.

V gene TRBV6-5 combines with J gene TRBJ1-1; D ambiguous. CDR3 length equals 11 residues. The V gene's germline CDR1 is MNHEY and CDR2 SVGAGI. Trimming cost V 2 bases and J 9 bases, with 7 bases left between them. CDR3 sequence (DNA): TGTGCCAGCAGTTACGCGGACCAAGCTTTCTTT. It encodes CASSYADQAFF.

The J gene is TRBJ1-2, the V gene TRBV12-5; 8 nucleotides agree with TRBD1. J was trimmed by 0 bases and V by 6 bases; bases with no gene match: 6. CDR3 length: 15 residues. Looked up from germline, CDR1 is LGHNT and CDR2 is FRNRAP. The CDR3 sequence is CASGRGQAANYGYTF. As DNA, the CDR3 is TGTGCTAGTGGCCGGGGACAGGCGGCTAACTATGGCTACACCTTC. Variable domain in full (rest from reference TRBV12-5 and TRBJ1-2): DARVTQTPRHKVTEMGQEVTMRCQPILGHNTVFWYRQTMMQGLELLAYFRNRAPLDDSGMPKDRFSAEMPDATLATLKIQPSEPRDSAVYFCASGRGQAANYGYTFGSGTRLTVV.

This chain uses TRBV7-2 with TRBJ2-7; weak D call: TRBD1 (6 bases). V lost 3 bases, J lost 6 bases, and 15 bases lay in between. Germline lookup yields CDR1 SGHTA and CDR2 FQGNSA. The CDR3 runs to 14 residues. CDR3 residues: CASSFTGSGGEQYF. The CDR3 region has the DNA TGTGCCAGCAGCTTCACAGGGTCCGGTGGCGAGCAGTACTTC.

This rearrangement joins TRBV28 to TRBJ1-2; 7 nucleotides agree with TRBD1. This CDR3 has 13 residues. Trimming removed 6 bases from V and 6 bases from J; junction bases left unmatched: 7. Germline loops: CDR1 MDHEN, CDR2 SYDVKM. The CDR3 sequence: CASSLDREDGYTF. The CDR3 nucleotides read TGTGCCAGCAGCTTAGACAGGGAAGATGGCTACACCTTC.